What follows are 19 T cell receptor beta chains derived from one specimen sequenced in a study of blood T cell repertoires in COVID-19. The data were produced by immunoSEQ multiplex PCR, yet TCRdb's version contains in-frame clones alone and is incomplete. The table shows about 59,000 clones, with 88% occurring only once. The sequencing input was peripheral blood. The receptor source for this set is an elderly woman with active COVID-19.

The count of this clone is one. The rearrangement joins TRBV7-9 to TRBJ2-2; D is possibly TRBD2 (6 bases). The CDR3 totals 13 residues. The germline CDR1 and CDR2 sequences are SEHNR and FQNEAQ (reference sequence). Trimming stripped 3 bases from V and 6 bases from J, with 8 bases between. The CDR3 sequence: CASSFAGSGELFF. For the CDR3, the DNA is TGTGCCAGCAGCTTCGCGGGGTCCGGGGAGCTGTTTTTT. Using reference TRBV7-9 and TRBJ2-2 for the parts outside the CDR3, the full variable domain is DTGVSQNPRHKITKRGQNVTFRCDPISEHNRLYWYRQTLGQGPEFLTYFQNEAQLEKSRLLSDRFSAERPKGSFSTLEIQRTEQGDSAMYLCASSFAGSGELFFGEGSRLTVL.

The sample holds one count of this clone. The chain uses TRBV11-2 and TRBJ2-4, with 9 bases lining up with TRBD1. With 5 bases clipped from V and 0 bases from J, the junction kept 5 bases outside the gene matches. Germline assignment: CDR1 SGHAT and CDR2 FQNNGV. The CDR3 has 16 amino acids. CDR3 in DNA: TGTGCCAGCAGCCGTAGACAGGGGGTAGCCAAAAACATTCAGTACTTC. Residues: CASSRRQGVAKNIQYF.

The rearrangement links TRBV18 to TRBJ1-6; no definite D call. Germline CDR1 KGHSH, CDR2 LQKENI. This CDR3 is 15 amino acids long. The V gene lost 5 bases and the J gene lost 0 bases, with 8 bases spanning the gap. CDR3 region: CASSSESSYNSPLHF. The CDR3 DNA is TGTGCCAGCTCATCTGAGAGCTCCTATAATTCACCCCTCCACTTT.

Worth noting for this clone: Germline is not matched at one junction end, which may reflect a read error. The J gene is TRBJ2-1, the V gene TRBV7-7, with 7 nucleotides matching TRBD1. Germline V lookup: CDR1 SSHAT, CDR2 FNYEAQ (reference sequence). CDR3 length: 15 amino acids. The CDR3 DNA reads TGTGCTAGCAGCTTAGACCAGGGGGCCTACAATGAGCAGTTCTTC. As protein: CASSLDQGAYNEQFF.

In this sample, this clone turned up a few times. CDR3 sequence (DNA): TGTGCCAGCTCTCATGGAGCGGGGCCCCCGGATACGCAGTATTTT. Its protein is CASSHGAGPPDTQYF. The J gene is TRBJ2-3, the V gene TRBV18; 7 bases are a match to TRBD2. Trimming at V came to 6 bases and at J to 6 bases, leaving 12 bases not matched to a gene. The CDR3 covers 15 residues. CDR1 and CDR2 (germline): KGHSH, LQKENI. Complete variable domain (other parts from reference TRBV18 and TRBJ2-3): NAGVMQNPRHLVRRRGQEARLRCSPMKGHSHVYWYRQLPEEGLKFMVYLQKENIIDESGMPKERFSAEFPKEGPSILRIQQVVRGDSAAYFCASSHGAGPPDTQYFGPGTRLTVL.

This clone has more than one count but fewer than ten. The chain uses TRBV5-1 and TRBJ2-1, with 8 bases matching TRBD2. The CDR3 spans 16 residues. Germline loops: CDR1 SGHRS, CDR2 YFSETQ. V lost 3 bases and J lost 4; bases outside the gene matches: 9. The DNA of the CDR3 is TGCGCCAGCAGCTCCGAGCCGAGCGGGGGTTACAATGAGCAGTTCTTC. It yields the protein CASSSEPSGGYNEQFF.

The V and J genes are TRBV7-9 and TRBJ1-5; 7 bases are a match to TRBD1. The CDR3 has 13 residues. After removal of 6 bases from V and 9 bases from J, the junction contained 8 bases not matched to a gene. The germline V gene encodes CDR1 SEHNR and CDR2 FQNEAQ (reference sequence). CDR3 nucleotides: TGTGCCAGCAGGGACACAGGGGACGGGCCCCAGCATTTT. Amino acid sequence: CASRDTGDGPQHF.

V and J are TRBV30 and TRBJ2-3; 7 bases match TRBD2. The CDR3 contains 15 residues. Germline-derived CDR1 and CDR2 are GTSNPN and SVGIG (reference sequence). The V segment lost 4 bases and the J segment 0 bases; nucleotides outside the gene matches: 7. DNA of the CDR3: TGTGCCTGGACGCCTCTAGCGGCTAGCACAGATACGCAGTATTTT. Protein sequence: CAWTPLAASTDTQYF.

V gene TRBV5-1 combines with J gene TRBJ1-1; D is possibly TRBD1 (5 bases). The CDR3 sequence is 14 residues long. The germline V and J ends were trimmed by 4 bases and 5 bases, with 15 bases remaining between them. Germline CDR1 and CDR2: SGHRS and YFSETQ. In nucleotides, the CDR3 is TGCGCCAGCAGCCGGCGGGGAGGGGCAACTGAAGCTTTCTTT. Translating gives CASSRRGGATEAFF.

The chain is built from TRBV2 and TRBJ1-3; tentatively, D is TRBD1 (6 bases). V was pared by 6 bases and J by 5 bases, with 17 bases between. The CDR3 consists of 15 residues. The V gene's germline CDR1 is SNHLY and CDR2 FYNNEI. As DNA, the CDR3 is TGTGCCAGCAGGGGCTGGGGGCAGGGCAGAAACACCATATATTTT. Translating it yields CASRGWGQGRNTIYF.

This clone was seen more than once but under ten times. This chain joins TRBV28 and TRBJ1-2; tentatively, D is TRBD1 (5 bases). V was shortened by 7 bases and J by 5 bases, with 20 bases between the two germline ends. This CDR3 contains 15 residues. From germline, CDR1 is MDHEN and CDR2 SYDVKM. CDR3 in amino acids: CASTLGRGIQYGYTF. The DNA of the CDR3 is TGTGCCAGCACCCTGGGACGGGGGATCCAATATGGCTACACCTTC.

The chain employs TRBV28 and TRBJ2-7, with TRBD1 identical over 10 bases. The CDR3 covers 15 residues. V shed 6 bases and J 0 bases; nucleotides not matched to a gene: 5. Per germline, CDR1 MDHEN and CDR2 SYDVKM. The CDR3 protein is CASRRQGASSYEQYF. DNA for the CDR3: TGTGCCAGCAGACGACAGGGGGCCTCCTCCTACGAGCAGTACTTC. Full variable domain (outside the CDR3, taken from reference TRBV28 and TRBJ2-7): DVKVTQSSRYLVKRTGEKVFLECVQDMDHENMFWYRQDPGLGLRLIYFSYDVKMKEKGDIPEGYSVSREKKERFSLILESASTNQTSMYLCASRRQGASSYEQYFGPGTRLTVT.

The chain couples TRBV27 to TRBJ2-1; the match to TRBD2 covers 12 bases. Germline values: CDR1 MNHEY, CDR2 SMNVEV (reference sequence). V lost 4 bases and J lost 0; bases outside the gene matches: 4. The CDR3 is 17 residues long. The CDR3 DNA sequence: TGTGCCAGCAGTTCCGGACTAGCGGGGCCCTCCTACAATGAGCAGTTCTTC. It is translated as CASSSGLAGPSYNEQFF.

The rearrangement uses TRBV11-2 and TRBJ2-7; weak D call: TRBD2 (6 bases). The germline V gene has CDR1 SGHAT and CDR2 FQNNGV. Deletions cut 0 bases from V and 9 bases from J, with 12 bases between. This CDR3 contains 13 residues. In nucleotides, the CDR3 is TGTGCCAGCAGCTTAGACTGGGGGGAGGTGCAGTACTTC. This translates into CASSLDWGEVQYF.

This chain joins TRBV5-1 and TRBJ2-7; D might be TRBD2 (6 bases). CDR3 size: 13 residues. Deletions cut 0 bases from V and 6 bases from J, with 10 bases between. Germline CDR1 SGHRS, CDR2 YFSETQ. The CDR3 sequence: CASSLERGSEQYF. The DNA of the CDR3 is TGCGCCAGCAGCTTGGAACGGGGGTCCGAGCAGTACTTC.

The chain employs TRBV10-3 and TRBJ1-1, with a possible D match to TRBD1 (5 bases). V was clipped by 3 bases and J by 6 bases, with 17 bases between them. The CDR3 consists of 15 residues. Germline assignment: CDR1 ENHRY and CDR2 SYGVKD. The CDR3 loop is CAISDMGLGFAEAFF. The CDR3 bases are TGTGCCATCAGTGACATGGGGCTGGGTTTCGCTGAAGCTTTCTTT.

In its sample, this clone was seen a few times. CDR3 in amino acids: CASSGTGNSPLHF. For the CDR3, the DNA is TGTGCCAGCAGCGGGACAGGGAATTCACCCCTCCACTTT. The J gene is TRBJ1-6, the V gene TRBV5-5; 9 nucleotides line up with TRBD1. This CDR3 is built from 13 residues. V lost 4 bases, J lost 7 bases, and 0 bases stayed unmatched. Looked up from germline, CDR1 is SGHKS and CDR2 is YYEKEE (reference sequence).

This chain joins TRBV6-4 and TRBJ1-2; 10 nucleotides align to TRBD1. The germline CDR1 and CDR2 sequences are MRHNA and SNTAGT. The CDR3 has 17 residues. V trimming: 0 bases; J trimming: 6 bases; junction bases outside the gene matches: 10. The DNA for the CDR3 is TGTGCCAGCAGTGACTCGAGTCGGGGACAGGGGCAGCATGGCTACACCTTC. It translates to CASSDSSRGQGQHGYTF.

The chain combines TRBV5-1 with TRBJ2-1; 7 bases are shared with TRBD2. From germline, CDR1 is SGHRS and CDR2 YFSETQ. This CDR3 is built from 14 residues. After removal of 0 bases from V and 9 bases from J, the junction contained 6 bases not matched to a gene. The CDR3 bases are TGCGCCAGCAGCTTGGGCAGCGGGGTGATTGAGCAGTTCTTC. This codes for CASSLGSGVIEQFF. Together with reference TRBV5-1 and TRBJ2-1, the CDR3 gives the full variable domain: KAGVTQTPRYLIKTRGQQVTLSCSPISGHRSVSWYQQTPGQGLQFLFEYFSETQRNKGNFPGRFSGRQFSNSRSEMNVSTLELGDSALYLCASSLGSGVIEQFFGPGTRLTVL.